These T cell receptor beta chains were read from a single sample in a study of CD8+ T cells in alopecia areata. Here immunoSEQ multiplex PCR was the method, and the copy in TCRdb shows in-frame clones only, minus some. The table includes 200,000 to 250,000 clones, less than 65% detected once. Sequences were derived from CD4+ T cells sorted from blood, sampled at week 4, from a patient treated with tofacitinib. The receptors shown here come from a human donor with alopecia areata. CDR3s include the opening cysteine and the closing phenylalanine or tryptophan. Each record gives: D gene, J gene, clone size, V gene, CDR3 DNA, CDR3 protein. The D gene is left open where the match is weak. Clone size is not always given. Where it is, it says once, few, many or a class for expanded clones.

d_gene: .
j_gene: TRBJ1-2
abundance: .
v_gene: TRBV27
CDR3nt: TGTGCCAGCAGTTTATCAGGCAGGCGCTACACCTTC
CDR3aa: CASSLSGRRYTF

d_gene: .
j_gene: TRBJ2-2
abundance: .
v_gene: TRBV30
CDR3nt: TGTGCCTGGAGTGCGTTTTCCGGCAGCCCGGGCGGTAACACCGGGGAGCTGTTTTTT
CDR3aa: CAWSAFSGSPGGNTGELFF

d_gene: .
j_gene: TRBJ1-1
abundance: few
v_gene: TRBV29-1
CDR3nt: TGCAGCGTTCAAACGGGGACGAGGGGCGCTTTCTTT
CDR3aa: CSVQTGTRGAFF

d_gene: .
j_gene: TRBJ1-1
abundance: .
v_gene: TRBV5-1
CDR3nt: TGCGCCAGCAGCTCCAGCCACACTGAAGCTTTCTTT
CDR3aa: CASSSSHTEAFF

d_gene: .
j_gene: TRBJ2-5
abundance: .
v_gene: TRBV5-1
CDR3nt: TGCGCCAGCAGCTCTTTAGGGGGGGCCTCCAGAGAGACCCAGTACTTC
CDR3aa: CASSSLGGASRETQYF

d_gene: .
j_gene: TRBJ1-2
abundance: .
v_gene: TRBV5-1
CDR3nt: TGCGCCAGCAGCCCGGTGGACAGTACTAACTATGGCTACACCTTC
CDR3aa: CASSPVDSTNYGYTF

d_gene: .
j_gene: TRBJ2-5
abundance: .
v_gene: TRBV6-1
CDR3nt: TGTGCCATTGTCACGGCAGGGGCAGAGACCCAGTACTTC
CDR3aa: CAIVTAGAETQYF

d_gene: TRBD1
j_gene: TRBJ1-6
abundance: .
v_gene: TRBV15
CDR3nt: TGTGCCACCAGCAGGGTCAGGACAGGGGGCAATTCACCCCTCCACTTT
CDR3aa: CATSRVRTGGNSPLHF

d_gene: .
j_gene: TRBJ2-1
abundance: .
v_gene: TRBV10-3
CDR3nt: TGTGCCATCAGTGAGTCTGTCGGGGGTGAGTTCTTC
CDR3aa: CAISESVGGEFF

d_gene: TRBD1
j_gene: TRBJ1-5
abundance: .
v_gene: TRBV5-6
CDR3nt: TGTGCCAGCAGCTGGGGACAGGCGATCAATCAGCCCCAGCATTTT
CDR3aa: CASSWGQAINQPQHF

d_gene: .
j_gene: TRBJ1-2
abundance: .
v_gene: TRBV5-6
CDR3nt: TGTGCCAGCAGCATCCGGGACCCCTATGGCTACACCTTC
CDR3aa: CASSIRDPYGYTF

d_gene: .
j_gene: TRBJ1-5
abundance: once
v_gene: TRBV2
CDR3nt: TGTGCCAGCCGCGGGGGGAGGAATAGCAATCAGCCCCAGCATTTT
CDR3aa: CASRGGRNSNQPQHF

d_gene: .
j_gene: TRBJ1-2
abundance: .
v_gene: TRBV2
CDR3nt: TGTGCCAGCAGTGAAGAGGGGAGGACCGACTATGGCTACACCTTC
CDR3aa: CASSEEGRTDYGYTF

d_gene: .
j_gene: TRBJ2-5
abundance: few
v_gene: TRBV7-9
CDR3nt: TGTGCCAGCAGCTTTGGGTCGGTACAAGAGACCCAGTACTTC
CDR3aa: CASSFGSVQETQYF

d_gene: TRBD1
j_gene: TRBJ2-2
abundance: few
v_gene: TRBV14
CDR3nt: TGTGCCAGCAGCCAGCGACAGGGGTACACCGGGGAGCTGTTTTTT
CDR3aa: CASSQRQGYTGELFF

d_gene: .
j_gene: TRBJ2-5
abundance: once
v_gene: TRBV18
CDR3nt: TGTGCCAGCTCACCCGGGAGCCAAGAGACCCAGTACTTC
CDR3aa: CASSPGSQETQYF

d_gene: TRBD1
j_gene: TRBJ1-5
abundance: .
v_gene: TRBV5-6
CDR3nt: TGTGCCAGCAGCCGACAGGGGAATCAGCCCCAGCATTTT
CDR3aa: CASSRQGNQPQHF

d_gene: .
j_gene: TRBJ1-2
abundance: .
v_gene: TRBV30
CDR3nt: TGTGCCTGGAGAAGGACAGCTATCTATGGCTACACCTTC
CDR3aa: CAWRRTAIYGYTF

d_gene: .
j_gene: TRBJ2-3
abundance: .
v_gene: TRBV7-9
CDR3nt: TGTGCCAGCAGCGTTTCGCAGCTAGATACGCAGTATTTT
CDR3aa: CASSVSQLDTQYF

d_gene: .
j_gene: TRBJ2-5
abundance: .
v_gene: TRBV7-6
CDR3nt: TGTGCCAGCAGCTTAGGGTCCGGCGGGGGCCTACAAGAGACCCAGTACTTC
CDR3aa: CASSLGSGGGLQETQYF

d_gene: .
j_gene: TRBJ1-6
abundance: .
v_gene: TRBV21-1
CDR3nt: TGTGCCAGCAGCAAAGGGGGTCAGGGGGGGAATAATTCACCCCTCCACTTT
CDR3aa: CASSKGGQGGNNSPLHF

d_gene: .
j_gene: TRBJ2-1
abundance: .
v_gene: TRBV6-5
CDR3nt: TGTGCCAGCAGTTACTTCAACAGGGACAATGAGCAGTTCTTC
CDR3aa: CASSYFNRDNEQFF

d_gene: .
j_gene: TRBJ2-7
abundance: .
v_gene: TRBV11-2
CDR3nt: TGTGCCAGCAGCTTATTACAAGGGTACGAGCAGTACTTC
CDR3aa: CASSLLQGYEQYF

d_gene: .
j_gene: TRBJ2-2
abundance: .
v_gene: TRBV15
CDR3nt: TGTGCCACCAGCAGAGATCGAAAGTCCGGGGAGCTGTTTTTT
CDR3aa: CATSRDRKSGELFF

d_gene: TRBD1
j_gene: TRBJ2-7
abundance: .
v_gene: TRBV30
CDR3nt: TGTGCCTGGAGCGCCGGGACAGACCGAGGGCAGTACTTC
CDR3aa: CAWSAGTDRGQYF

d_gene: .
j_gene: TRBJ1-1
abundance: few
v_gene: TRBV6-5
CDR3nt: TGTGCCAGCAACAAAGATAGGGGGGGGAACACTGAAGCTTTCTTT
CDR3aa: CASNKDRGGNTEAFF

d_gene: .
j_gene: TRBJ1-5
abundance: .
v_gene: TRBV2
CDR3nt: TGTGCCAGCAACCCGTCTCCGGGCAAAAGCAATCAGCCCCAGCATTTT
CDR3aa: CASNPSPGKSNQPQHF

d_gene: TRBD2
j_gene: TRBJ2-5
abundance: .
v_gene: TRBV27
CDR3nt: TGTGCCAGCAGCCCTCGGGGTAGCGGGATGGAGACCCAGTACTTC
CDR3aa: CASSPRGSGMETQYF

d_gene: .
j_gene: TRBJ2-1
abundance: .
v_gene: TRBV7-8
CDR3nt: TGTGCCAGCAGCTTAGACAATGAGCAGTTCTTC
CDR3aa: CASSLDNEQFF

d_gene: TRBD1
j_gene: TRBJ2-7
abundance: few
v_gene: TRBV29-1
CDR3nt: TGCAGCGCACAAGACAGGGGCTACGAGCAGTACTTC
CDR3aa: CSAQDRGYEQYF

d_gene: .
j_gene: TRBJ1-2
abundance: .
v_gene: TRBV5-1
CDR3nt: TGCGCCAGCAGCTTGTTGGCAGGGGAAGGCTACACCTTC
CDR3aa: CASSLLAGEGYTF

d_gene: .
j_gene: TRBJ2-4
abundance: once
v_gene: TRBV11-3
CDR3nt: TGTGCCAGCAGCTTAGTAGGGGTTCCCCTCAACATTCAGTACTTC
CDR3aa: CASSLVGVPLNIQYF

d_gene: TRBD1
j_gene: TRBJ2-7
abundance: .
v_gene: TRBV5-1
CDR3nt: TGCGCCAGCAGTCACAACCGACAGGGCTCCTACGAGCAGTACTTC
CDR3aa: CASSHNRQGSYEQYF

d_gene: .
j_gene: TRBJ2-3
abundance: .
v_gene: TRBV7-2
CDR3nt: TGTGCCAGCAGCCCCGGACTGGTACACACAGATACGCAGTATTTT
CDR3aa: CASSPGLVHTDTQYF

d_gene: TRBD1
j_gene: TRBJ2-2
abundance: few
v_gene: TRBV30
CDR3nt: TGTGCCTGGCGCATTGGACAGGGGGTGATTTTTTTT
CDR3aa: CAWRIGQGVIFF

d_gene: TRBD2
j_gene: TRBJ2-3
abundance: .
v_gene: TRBV5-1
CDR3nt: TGCGCCAGCAGCAACCCTAGCGGAGATACGCAGTATTTT
CDR3aa: CASSNPSGDTQYF

d_gene: .
j_gene: TRBJ2-3
abundance: few
v_gene: TRBV15
CDR3nt: TGTGCCACCAGCAGAGATATCTCTAGCACAGATACGCAGTATTTT
CDR3aa: CATSRDISSTDTQYF

d_gene: TRBD1
j_gene: TRBJ1-2
abundance: few
v_gene: TRBV4-1
CDR3nt: TGTGCCAGCAGCCAAGAGGGGACAGGGAGTTGGGGCTACACCTTC
CDR3aa: CASSQEGTGSWGYTF

d_gene: .
j_gene: TRBJ2-2
abundance: .
v_gene: TRBV29-1
CDR3nt: TGCAGCGTAGGAAAGAACACCGGGGAGCTGTTTTTT
CDR3aa: CSVGKNTGELFF

d_gene: .
j_gene: TRBJ1-1
abundance: .
v_gene: TRBV6-5
CDR3nt: TGTGCCAGCAGTACGGGGCAGCGGATGAACACTGAAGCTTTCTTT
CDR3aa: CASSTGQRMNTEAFF

d_gene: .
j_gene: TRBJ2-3
abundance: few
v_gene: TRBV10-3
CDR3nt: TGTGCCATCAGTGGCGTCAGGATGGATACGCAGTATTTT
CDR3aa: CAISGVRMDTQYF

d_gene: .
j_gene: TRBJ1-1
abundance: .
v_gene: TRBV7-2
CDR3nt: TGTGCCAGCAGCTTGCGGGCCCAGAACACTGAAGCTTTCTTT
CDR3aa: CASSLRAQNTEAFF

d_gene: .
j_gene: TRBJ1-5
abundance: few
v_gene: TRBV25-1
CDR3nt: TGTGCCAGCAGGGACCGGGACGGCAATCAGCCCCAGCATTTT
CDR3aa: CASRDRDGNQPQHF

d_gene: TRBD1
j_gene: TRBJ1-4
abundance: few
v_gene: TRBV30
CDR3nt: TGTGCCTGGACAGAAGGGCAGGGGGTAGGAAAACTGTTTTTT
CDR3aa: CAWTEGQGVGKLFF

d_gene: .
j_gene: TRBJ1-5
abundance: .
v_gene: TRBV10-3
CDR3nt: TGTGCCATCAGTGTACAGGGCGGTGGGGTTAGCAATCAGCCCCAGCATTTT
CDR3aa: CAISVQGGGVSNQPQHF

d_gene: .
j_gene: TRBJ1-2
abundance: .
v_gene: TRBV2
CDR3nt: TGTGCCAGCAGACTACAGAACGGCTACACCTTC
CDR3aa: CASRLQNGYTF

d_gene: TRBD1
j_gene: TRBJ1-2
abundance: .
v_gene: TRBV7-2
CDR3nt: TGTGCCAGCAGCTTAGCTTCGACAGGGCGGTATGGCTACACCTTC
CDR3aa: CASSLASTGRYGYTF

d_gene: .
j_gene: TRBJ1-1
abundance: .
v_gene: TRBV7-2
CDR3nt: TGTGCCAGCAGCCCCACAGGGACCTTGAACACTGAAGCTTTCTTT
CDR3aa: CASSPTGTLNTEAFF

d_gene: TRBD1
j_gene: TRBJ2-7
abundance: few
v_gene: TRBV7-7
CDR3nt: TGTGCTAGCAGCTTAGGGGACAGGGCCTCAGGGGAGCAGTACTTC
CDR3aa: CASSLGDRASGEQYF

d_gene: .
j_gene: TRBJ1-2
abundance: .
v_gene: TRBV5-5
CDR3nt: TGTGCCAGCAGCGTGGTTCCCTCCAACTCCCCATATGGCTACACCTTC
CDR3aa: CASSVVPSNSPYGYTF

d_gene: .
j_gene: TRBJ1-5
abundance: few
v_gene: TRBV30
CDR3nt: TGTGCCTGGAGTGAAGATGCGAATCAGCCCCAGCATTTT
CDR3aa: CAWSEDANQPQHF

d_gene: .
j_gene: TRBJ1-4
abundance: many
v_gene: TRBV27
CDR3nt: TGTGCCAGCAGTTTAAGAACTAATGAAAAACTGTTTTTT
CDR3aa: CASSLRTNEKLFF

d_gene: .
j_gene: TRBJ2-2
abundance: once
v_gene: TRBV10-3
CDR3nt: TGTGCCATCAGTGGATTGACACTGGACACCGGGGAGCTGTTTTTT
CDR3aa: CAISGLTLDTGELFF

d_gene: TRBD1
j_gene: TRBJ2-4
abundance: .
v_gene: TRBV29-1
CDR3nt: TGCAGCGTTGCTCGGACAGGGGGAGAAAACATTCAGTACTTC
CDR3aa: CSVARTGGENIQYF

d_gene: .
j_gene: TRBJ1-1
abundance: .
v_gene: TRBV6-5
CDR3nt: TGTGCCAGCAGTTACTCGAAGGCAGGTCACACTGAAGCTTTCTTT
CDR3aa: CASSYSKAGHTEAFF